Below are 6 T cell receptor beta chains sequenced from a single sample in a study of CD8 T cells in Susac syndrome. It was with random hexamers that 0.5 to 1 ug RNA was reverse transcribed. One entry per CDR3 protein, called by TCRdb with MiXCR from the immunoSEQ multiplex PCR reads. The sample lists about 190,000 distinct CDR3 sequences; 90% to 95% were seen once. The source material was CD4+ T cells from PBMCs. These receptors were taken from a human donor in good health.

The J gene is TRBJ2-7, the V gene TRBV11-2; D is undetermined. The germline V gene has CDR1 SGHAT and CDR2 FQNNGV. Trimming took 3 bases from V and 7 from J, leaving 10 bases between them. The CDR3 extends over 12 amino acids. The CDR3 loop is CASSFNGGEQYV. DNA for the CDR3: TGTGCCAGCAGCTTCAACGGTGGAGAGCAGTACGTC.

The V gene is TRBV5-1, the J gene TRBJ1-1, with D tentatively TRBD1 (6 bases). In germline, CDR1 is SGHRS, CDR2 YFSETQ. This CDR3 is built from 15 residues. The V end was cut by 0 bases, the J end by 0 bases, with 9 bases between. CDR3 sequence reads: CASSLDQGMNTEAFF. CDR3 DNA: TGCGCCAGCAGCTTGGATCAGGGGATGAACACTGAAGCTTTCTTT.

This chain connects TRBV5-4 to TRBJ1-6; no reliable D call. There are 12 residues in the CDR3. Germline lookup yields CDR1 SGHNT and CDR2 YYREEE (reference sequence). V shed 1 base and J shed 8 bases, with 4 bases lying between them. The CDR3: CASSLWDSPLHF. CDR3 nucleotide sequence: TGTGCCAGCAGCTTGTGGGATTCACCCCTCCACTTT.

The rearrangement uses TRBV29-1 and TRBJ2-2; 8 bases are shared with TRBD2. Germline V gene sequence: CDR1 SQVTM, CDR2 ANQGSEA. CDR3 size: 13 residues. With 7 bases clipped from V and 7 bases from J, the junction kept 8 bases outside the gene matches. CDR3 nucleotides: TGCAGCGCTATCCCCGCGGGGGGCGGGGAGCTGTTTTTT. This translates into CSAIPAGGGELFF.

The chain recombines TRBV4-1 with TRBJ2-7; TRBD2 aligns across 11 bases. The CDR3 is 17 residues long. The V gene's germline CDR1 is MGHRA and CDR2 YSYEKL. V shed 0 bases, J shed 3 bases, and the junction held 7 bases outside the gene matches. DNA of the CDR3: TGCGCCAGCAGCCAAGAGGGACTAGCGGAGAGGTGCTACGAGCAGTACGTC. Its translation: CASSQEGLAERCYEQYV.

This clonotype was observed a single time. The chain recombines TRBV12-3 or TRBV12-4 with TRBJ2-7, with TRBD1 as a possible D gene (6 bases). This CDR3 is built from 11 residues. V was clipped by 5 bases and J by 6 bases, with 8 bases between them. The CDR3 reads CASSRGGEQYV. The CDR3 region has the DNA TGTGCCAGCAGTCGAGGGGGCGAGCAGTACGTC.